A selection of T cell receptor beta chains follows, all from one sample in a study of CD8 T cells in Susac syndrome. TCRdb reprocessed the immunoSEQ multiplex PCR reads via MiXCR and lists one record per CDR3 protein. This table holds approximately 270,000 distinct CDR3 sequences, just under 95% found once. Sequenced: CD4+ T cells from PBMCs. The source of these receptors is a human donor with multiple sclerosis. The CDR3 runs from the conserved cysteine through the conserved F or W.

J gene	V gene	CDR3 protein
TRBJ1-1	TRBV20-1	CSAKGQGNTEAFF
TRBJ2-3	TRBV9	CASSLSGGPGNTQYF
TRBJ2-2	TRBV10-3	CAITFDPTGELFF
TRBJ2-7	TRBV6-2/TRBV6-3	CASSRGQAVNPSYEQYF
TRBJ1-6	TRBV9	CASSRDTYNSPLHF
TRBJ2-5	TRBV11-2	CASSPLGTAETQYF
TRBJ2-3	TRBV30	CAWDRGVTDTQYF
TRBJ2-1	TRBV3-1	CASSPRGSYSYNEQFF
TRBJ2-1	TRBV7-9	CASSFDRGRLDEQFF
TRBJ2-3	TRBV30	CAWTPWMDTQYF
TRBJ1-1	TRBV18	CASSPGGGNTEAFF
TRBJ2-5	TRBV20-1	CSARQGAGAETQYF